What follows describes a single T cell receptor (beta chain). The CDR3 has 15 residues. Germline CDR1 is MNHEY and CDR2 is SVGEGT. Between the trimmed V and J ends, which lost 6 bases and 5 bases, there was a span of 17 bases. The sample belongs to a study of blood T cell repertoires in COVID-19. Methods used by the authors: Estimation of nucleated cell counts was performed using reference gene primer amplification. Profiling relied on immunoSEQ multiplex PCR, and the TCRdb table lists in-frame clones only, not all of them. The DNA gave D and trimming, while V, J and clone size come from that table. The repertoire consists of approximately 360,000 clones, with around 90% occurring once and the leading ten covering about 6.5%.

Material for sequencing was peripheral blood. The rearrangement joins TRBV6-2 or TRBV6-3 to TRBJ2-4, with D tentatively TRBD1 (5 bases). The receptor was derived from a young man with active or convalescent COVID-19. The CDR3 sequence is CASSQRQGWENIQYF. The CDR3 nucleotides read TGTGCCAGCAGCCAACGGCAGGGTTGGGAAAACATTCAGTACTTC.